This T cell receptor beta chain was recorded in a study of early T cells in non-severe SARS-CoV-2 infection. Study as a whole: It was bulk RNA from unsorted whole blood that was sequenced, and the chains were unpaired.

Remarks on this clonotype: The antigen is unknown.

CDR3 length: 9 residues. The V and J ends lost 8 bases and 11 bases respectively, with 8 bases between them. The TCR library protocol was used to attach unique molecular identifiers. These identifiers were attached to individual cDNA molecules. TCRdb used MiXCR to reprocess the 5' RACE reads, holding one entry per CDR3 protein. The sample has 55,000 to 75,000 distinct CDR3 sequences, under 15% seen once. Points from the study as a whole: Sequences matched to VDJdb favored anti-spike CD8 responses, while private and CD4 specificities were missed.

The rearrangement links TRBV12-3 or TRBV12-4 to TRBJ2-3; D is undetermined. The sample comprised whole blood. This TCR was sampled from an adult who was a healthcare worker with PCR-confirmed SARS-CoV-2 infection or an uninfected control (not recorded which). Written as DNA, the CDR3 is TGTGCCAGCGGGCCCGGGCAGTATTTT. It encodes CASGPGQYF.